The source of this T cell receptor (beta chain) is a study of CD8+CD57+ T cells in acquired aplastic anemia. This clonotype has only a few counts. Genomic DNA, the template, was used for profiling of the TCR beta VDJ and CDR3. TCRdb itself ran the reads through MiXCR, one entry per CDR3 protein. The table shows roughly 300,000 distinct CDR3 sequences, with approximately 57% occurring only once. Germline V gene data show CDR1 as SGHDT and CDR2 as YYEEEE. Trimming pared 0 bases from V and 3 bases from J, leaving 7 bases between. The CDR3 is 14 residues long. The source is a human donor with severe aplastic anemia or a healthy control (not recorded which). The genes are TRBV5-6 and TRBJ1-5; tentative D call: TRBD1 (6 bases). Sequenced input: sorted CD4+, CD8+, or CD8+CD57+ T cells (not recorded which) from PBMCs. CDR3 in DNA: TGTGCCAGCAGCTTGGGACAGGTCAATCAGCCCCAGCATTTT. Translation gives CASSLGQVNQPQHF.